This T cell receptor beta chain appears in the sequencing data of a study of shared clonotypes between healthy human individuals. CDR1 is SGHVS and CDR2 is FQNEAQ in the germline V gene. The germline V and J ends were trimmed by 2 bases and 5 bases, with 18 bases remaining between them. The CDR3 extends over 16 amino acids. Selected positively for CCR7 and CD45RO-negative, naive CD8 cells excluded terminally differentiated effector memory CD45RA+ cells. Each of the donors was a healthy adult who was HIV-negative and had not had a recent acute infection or vaccination. Several immunoSEQ plates received, in even portions, the genomic DNA of each subset. Method: immunoSEQ multiplex PCR; TCRdb's copy keeps in-frame clones and lacks some. This table holds more than 600,000 clones, 92% found once.

Sequencing used naive CD8+ T cells sorted from blood. V usage is TRBV7-8 and J usage is TRBJ1-2; D is uncertain. The origin of this receptor is a man younger than 45 in good health. The CDR3, as DNA: TGTGCCAGCAGCTTACATCGGGAGACTTTAGGGTATGGCTACACCTTC. This codes for CASSLHRETLGYGYTF.